These 25 T cell receptor beta chains were all obtained from the same sample, sequenced in a study of Graves' ophthalmopathy and Graves' hyperthyroidism. Beta-chain TCR CDR3 regions were amplified from RNA transcripts. The first-round RT-PCR employed HTBI primers together with the Qiagen OneStep RT-PCR kit. A multiplex PCR was then performed as the second round. TCRdb re-derived calls from the multiplex PCR reads in MiXCR, one entry per CDR3 protein. The sample has approximately 700,000 distinct CDR3 sequences; roughly 40% are singletons. The sequencing sample was made of peripheral blood. Receptors were obtained from an adult man with Graves' ophthalmopathy.

This clonotype was detected only once. Since a much larger clone is just one base distant, this may be a read error. The V and J genes are TRBV24-1 and TRBJ1-2; 8 nucleotides agree with TRBD1. Germline assignment: CDR1 KGHDR and CDR2 SFDVKD. CDR3 length: 14 amino acids. CDR3 sequence reads: CAASDFGTGGGYTF. The CDR3 DNA reads TGTGCCGCCAGTGATTTTGGAACAGGGGGTGGCTACACCTTC.

The chain combines TRBV7-9 with TRBJ2-7; D unclear. The V gene's germline CDR1 is SEHNR and CDR2 FQNEAQ (reference sequence). V was cut by 2 bases and J by 3 bases, with 14 bases left in between. The CDR3 spans 15 residues. The DNA of the CDR3 is TGTGCCAGCAGCTTATCAGCCCTCTACGACTACGAGCAGTACTTC. This encodes CASSLSALYDYEQYF.

CDR3 protein: CASSTSAGVTGELFF. CDR3 nucleotides: TGCGCCAGCAGCACCTCGGCAGGGGTCACCGGGGAGCTGTTTTTT. V usage is TRBV4-3 and J usage is TRBJ2-2; possible D gene TRBD1, 6 bases. The CDR3 loop spans 15 amino acids. Trimming left V 5 bases short and J 4 bases short, with 14 bases between. In germline, CDR1 is LGHNA, CDR2 YSLEER.

The V gene is TRBV10-3, the J gene TRBJ1-1; tentatively, D is TRBD1 (5 bases). This CDR3 has 15 residues. Germline-derived CDR1 and CDR2 are ENHRY and SYGVKD. Trimming took off 2 bases at V and 1 base at J, with 11 bases between the two ends. This CDR3 reads CAISEGDGWNTEAFF. CDR3 nucleotides: TGTGCCATCAGTGAGGGGGACGGGTGGAACACTGAAGCTTTCTTT.

This sequence joins TRBV19 and TRBJ2-2, with D possibly matching TRBD2 (6 bases). The CDR3 is 16 residues long. The germline V gene has CDR1 LNHDA and CDR2 SQIVND (reference sequence). V lost 6 bases and J 5 bases, leaving 19 bases between the germline ends. The DNA of the CDR3 is TGTGCCAGTAGCTTAACGGGGGATATTGTTACCGGGGAGCTGTTTTTT. Amino acid sequence: CASSLTGDIVTGELFF.

This clonotype was observed once. The V and J genes are TRBV25-1 and TRBJ2-2, with 12 bases fitting TRBD2. The CDR3 is 16 amino acids. Looked up from germline, CDR1 is MGHDK and CDR2 is SYGVNS. The ends lost 5 bases at V and 6 bases at J; junction bases unmatched: 7. CDR3 residues: CASSLALAGGPGELFF. The CDR3 DNA reads as TGTGCCAGCAGTTTAGCCCTAGCGGGAGGGCCCGGGGAGCTGTTTTTT.

In this sample, this clonotype turned up many times. The J gene is TRBJ2-7, the V gene TRBV10-1, with D maybe TRBD1 (5 bases). Trimming cost V 2 bases and J 6 bases, with 11 bases left between them. The CDR3 length is 13 residues. CDR1 WNHNN and CDR2 SYGVQD come from the germline V gene (reference sequence). CDR3 sequence reads: CASSEDPGSEQYF. CDR3 sequence (DNA): TGCGCCAGCAGTGAGGACCCAGGGTCCGAGCAGTACTTC.

In this sample, this clonotype turned up many times. V gene TRBV20-1 combines with J gene TRBJ1-1; the D is unclear. The V gene lost 3 bases and the J gene lost 6 bases, with 8 bases spanning the gap. CDR1 DFQATT and CDR2 SNEGSKA come from the germline V gene (reference sequence). The CDR3 is 11 amino acids. CDR3 region: CSASWGPEAFF. The CDR3 region has the DNA TGCAGTGCTAGCTGGGGTCCTGAAGCTTTCTTT.

Details on this clonotype: At one boundary the junction diverges from the germline segment, which might be a read error. This chain uses TRBV11-1 with TRBJ1-3, with D unresolved. The CDR3 spans 14 residues. The germline gives CDR1 SGHAT, CDR2 FQDESV (reference sequence). The CDR3 sequence is CASSPLSSGSTIYF. DNA of the CDR3: TGTGCCAGCAGTCCGCTTAGCTCTGGAAGCACCATATATTTT.

This chain connects TRBV9 to TRBJ2-7, with D possibly being TRBD1 (6 bases). The CDR3 extends over 16 amino acids. The ends were cut back, 4 bases at V and 6 bases at J, with 23 bases in the middle. Germline values: CDR1 SGDLS, CDR2 YYNGEE. The CDR3 protein is CASSSRGRGNNGEQYF. The CDR3 region has the DNA TGTGCCAGCAGCTCCAGGGGTAGGGGGAATAACGGCGAGCAGTACTTC.

This chain joins TRBV14 and TRBJ1-2; D unclear. CDR1 is SGHDN, CDR2 FVKESK, per germline. Trimming cost V 0 bases and J 8 bases, with 7 bases left between them. The CDR3 loop spans 12 amino acids. CDR3: CASSQDRRGYTF. For the CDR3, the DNA is TGTGCCAGCAGCCAAGACAGAAGAGGCTACACCTTC.

This clonotype was seen a handful of times. Germline is not matched at one junction end, which may reflect a read error. This chain links TRBV10-3 with TRBJ1-1, with no clear D. The V gene's germline CDR1 is ENHRY and CDR2 SYGVKD. The CDR3 extends over 14 amino acids. Here the CDR3 reads CASSSRRGGAEAFF. DNA for the CDR3: TGTGCCAGCAGTTCCAGGCGTGGTGGGGCTGAAGCTTTCTTT.

In this sample, this clonotype turned up a few times. The chain recombines TRBV20-1 with TRBJ2-7; a possible D gene is TRBD2 (7 bases). V was shortened by 2 bases and J by 3 bases, with 11 bases between the two germline ends. Germline assignment: CDR1 DFQATT and CDR2 SNEGSKA (reference sequence). The CDR3 runs to 13 residues. The CDR3 protein is CSARKGGNYEQYF. The CDR3 coding sequence is TGCAGTGCTAGAAAGGGGGGGAACTACGAGCAGTACTTC.

The chain's CDR3 is CATLQGGDTEHF. CDR3 sequence (DNA): TGTGCCACCTTACAGGGAGGGGATACCGAGCATTTT. V and J are TRBV2 and TRBJ1-5; weak D call: TRBD1 (6 bases). The CDR3 totals 12 residues. Germline values: CDR1 SNHLY, CDR2 FYNNEI. Trimming took 10 bases from V and 14 from J, leaving 21 bases between them.

The J gene is TRBJ2-2, the V gene TRBV2, with 7 bases identical to TRBD2. The CDR3 is 14 amino acids. The V gene end was trimmed by 4 bases and the J gene end by 4 bases; junction bases not matched to a gene: 3. CDR1 is SNHLY and CDR2 is FYNNEI in the germline V gene. As DNA, the CDR3 is TGTGCCAGCAGTGGCGGACTAGTCACCGGGGAGCTGTTTTTT. Translating gives CASSGGLVTGELFF.

V gene TRBV20-1 combines with J gene TRBJ2-2, with D uncertain. The CDR3 is 14 amino acids. The germline V gene has CDR1 DFQATT and CDR2 SNEGSKA (reference sequence). V lost 0 bases to trimming and J lost 6 bases, with 11 bases between them. The CDR3, as DNA: TGCAGTGCTAGAGATCCCAGAGAACCCGGGGAGCTGTTTTTT. Translating gives CSARDPREPGELFF.

About this clonotype itself: The junction differs from germline at one of its ends, possibly a read error. The V gene is TRBV24-1, the J gene TRBJ1-5; D perhaps matches TRBD1 (5 bases). The CDR3 loop spans 15 amino acids. CDR1 and CDR2 from the germline V gene are KGHDR and SFDVKD. CDR3 sequence (DNA): TGTGCCAGCAGTCTACCAGGCAGGCAGGGTCAGCCCCAGCATTTT. This codes for CASSLPGRQGQPQHF.

In its sample, this clonotype was seen many times. This sequence joins TRBV15 and TRBJ1-1, with D possibly matching TRBD1 (5 bases). With 0 bases removed from V and 10 bases from J, the gap between germline ends came to 18 bases. The CDR3 contains 15 residues. CDR1 LNHNV and CDR2 YYDKDF come from the germline V gene (reference sequence). CDR3 nucleotides: TGTGCCACCAGCAGAGATCTTACCGGGGACTGGCGAGCTTTCTTT. This translates into CATSRDLTGDWRAFF.

This chain connects TRBV7-9 to TRBJ1-6; D remains ambiguous. Trimming removed 5 bases from V and 5 bases from J, with 10 bases in between. The germline V gene has CDR1 SEHNR and CDR2 FQNEAQ (reference sequence). The CDR3 extends over 14 amino acids. DNA of the CDR3: TGTGCCAGCAGCACTTTTCACAATAATTCACCCCTCCACTTT. Protein: CASSTFHNNSPLHF.

The sample holds a few counts of this clonotype. The genes are TRBV6-1 and TRBJ1-1, with D unclear. The V gene lost 4 bases and the J gene lost 2 bases, with 11 bases spanning the gap. CDR1 is MNHNS and CDR2 is SASEGT in the germline V gene. CDR3 length: 14 residues. Here the CDR3 DNA reads TGTGCCAGCAGTGCCAAAAAGACCAACACTGAAGCTTTCTTT. Encoded protein: CASSAKKTNTEAFF.

This clonotype occurred once. Since a much larger clone is just one base distant, this may be a read error. V usage is TRBV7-9 and J usage is TRBJ2-2; 7 positions match TRBD1. The CDR3 extends over 14 amino acids. CDR1 and CDR2 from the germline V gene are SEHNR and FQNEAQ (reference sequence). The V segment lost 7 bases and the J segment 7 bases; nucleotides outside the gene matches: 9. The CDR3 DNA reads as TGTGCCAGCAAGGGGATAGGGGGCAACGGGGAGCTGTTTTTT. It encodes CASKGIGGNGELFF.

This rearrangement joins TRBV7-2 to TRBJ2-7; D is uncertain. V gave up 6 bases and J gave up 0 bases, with 12 bases separating them. Per the germline V gene, CDR1 is SGHTA and CDR2 is FQGNSA. This CDR3 comprises 14 residues. The DNA for the CDR3 is TGTGCCAGCAGTAGCACTCGGAGCTCCTACGAGCAGTACTTC. Amino acids: CASSSTRSSYEQYF.

Here the CDR3 reads CASSEPPAGDISGANVLTF. The CDR3 DNA reads TGCGCCAGCAGCGAACCCCCGGCAGGGGATATCTCTGGGGCCAACGTCCTGACTTTC. The V gene is TRBV10-2, the J gene TRBJ2-6, with a tentative D call TRBD1 (6 bases). This CDR3 is 19 amino acids long. Germline V gives CDR1 WSHSY, CDR2 SAAADI. With 6 bases removed from V and 0 bases from J, the gap between germline ends came to 21 bases.

This clonotype turned up a few times. This rearrangement joins TRBV12-3 or TRBV12-4 to TRBJ2-5; D is possibly TRBD2 (6 bases). CDR3 length equals 15 residues. The ends were cut back, 6 bases at V and 0 bases at J, with 14 bases in the middle. CDR3 in DNA: TGTGCCAGCAGCTCTCTAGGAGGGGACCAAGAGACCCAGTACTTC. Translating it yields CASSSLGGDQETQYF.

The chain couples TRBV5-4 to TRBJ2-2, with TRBD2 identical over 12 bases. Germline CDR1 SGHNT, CDR2 YYREEE (reference sequence). Trimming at V came to 4 bases and at J to 6 bases, leaving 7 bases not matched to a gene. This CDR3 has 16 residues. The CDR3 DNA follows: TGTGCCAGCAGCACACGACTAGCGGGAGAGGCCGGGGAGCTGTTTTTT. Amino acid sequence: CASSTRLAGEAGELFF.